These 8 T cell receptor beta chains share one sample of origin, sequenced in a study of radiation and T cells in renal cell carcinoma. This table comes from immunoSEQ multiplex PCR, and its TCRdb copy is limited to in-frame clones, with some not included. Of some 75,000 clones in the sample, around 76% were seen once. Time point here: blood 2 weeks post-SBRT. Described treatment: 15 Gy SBRT to primary tumor, nephrectomy 4 weeks later. The specimen comprised blood, sampled from a patient whose treatment included radiotherapy and nephrectomy. The receptors derive from a man aged 55 to 70 with renal cell carcinoma.

The chain uses TRBV28 and TRBJ1-4, with TRBD1 as a possible D gene (5 bases). The V end was cut by 2 bases, the J end by 4 bases, with 8 bases between. This CDR3 spans 14 amino acids. Germline lookup yields CDR1 MDHEN and CDR2 SYDVKM. The CDR3 is CASSLLQGNEKLFF. In DNA, the CDR3 is TGTGCCAGCAGTTTACTCCAGGGTAATGAAAAACTGTTTTTT.

This clone was counted only a few times. The gene calls are TRBV7-9 and TRBJ2-1, with D perhaps matching TRBD1 (5 bases). The CDR3 extends over 15 amino acids. With 2 bases removed from V and 1 base from J, the gap between germline ends came to 9 bases. In germline, CDR1 is SEHNR, CDR2 FQNEAQ (reference sequence). Here the CDR3 DNA reads TGTGCCAGCAGCTTATTGCAGGGATCCTACAATGAGCAGTTCTTC. Translation gives CASSLLQGSYNEQFF.

This chain joins TRBV19 and TRBJ1-5, with 9 bases lining up with TRBD1. Unmatched junction bases numbered 8, after V lost 5 bases and J lost 9 bases. The CDR3 loop spans 14 amino acids. From germline, CDR1 is LNHDA and CDR2 SQIVND (reference sequence). The CDR3 sequence is CASSPTGGAGPQHF. The CDR3 DNA sequence: TGTGCCAGTAGTCCCACAGGGGGCGCGGGGCCCCAGCATTTT. Filled out from reference TRBV19 and TRBJ1-5, the complete variable domain reads DGGITQSPKYLFRKEGQNVTLSCEQNLNHDAMYWYRQDPGQGLRLIYYSQIVNDFQKGDIAEGYSVSREKKESFPLTVTSAQKNPTAFYLCASSPTGGAGPQHFGDGTRLSIL.

The rearrangement uses TRBV15 and TRBJ2-5; D is ambiguous. CDR3 length: 15 residues. CDR1 and CDR2 (germline): LNHNV, YYDKDF (reference sequence). V lost 0 bases to trimming and J lost 2 bases, with 10 bases between them. The CDR3 nucleotides are TGTGCCACCAGCAGAGATCGTGGGTGGCAAGAGACCCAGTACTTC. This translates into CATSRDRGWQETQYF.

The V gene is TRBV6-4, the J gene TRBJ1-4; D call uncertain. The V end was cut by 6 bases, the J end by 8 bases, with 16 bases between. Germline CDR1 and CDR2: MRHNA and SNTAGT. This CDR3 has 14 residues. In DNA, the CDR3 is TGTGCCAGCAGCCCGCCAGGCCCAAGAGAAAAACTGTTTTTT. Translation gives CASSPPGPREKLFF.

This chain links TRBV2 with TRBJ2-7; 7 nucleotides line up with TRBD1. The CDR3 is made up of 15 amino acids. Trimming took 2 bases from V and 0 from J; bases not matched to a gene: 4. Germline-derived CDR1 and CDR2 are SNHLY and FYNNEI. The CDR3 DNA is TGTGCCAGCAGTGAATCTCGGACAGGCTCCTACGAGCAGTACTTC. Residues: CASSESRTGSYEQYF.

CDR3 sequence (DNA): TGTGCCAGCAGCGGACAGGGTTGGAGCACAGATACGCAGTATTTT. It translates to CASSGQGWSTDTQYF. The chain has TRBV9 and TRBJ2-3, with 7 bases matching TRBD1. Germline assignment: CDR1 SGDLS and CDR2 YYNGEE. CDR3 length: 15 residues. V lost 3 bases, J lost 0 bases, and 4 bases stayed unmatched.

The rearrangement links TRBV28 to TRBJ2-3, with 7 bases identical to TRBD1. The germline V gene encodes CDR1 MDHEN and CDR2 SYDVKM. Trimming cost V 5 bases and J 0 bases; bases outside gene matches: 5. The CDR3 totals 15 residues. The CDR3 region is CASSPGTASTDTQYF. The CDR3, as DNA: TGTGCCAGCAGTCCGGGGACAGCCAGCACAGATACGCAGTATTTT.